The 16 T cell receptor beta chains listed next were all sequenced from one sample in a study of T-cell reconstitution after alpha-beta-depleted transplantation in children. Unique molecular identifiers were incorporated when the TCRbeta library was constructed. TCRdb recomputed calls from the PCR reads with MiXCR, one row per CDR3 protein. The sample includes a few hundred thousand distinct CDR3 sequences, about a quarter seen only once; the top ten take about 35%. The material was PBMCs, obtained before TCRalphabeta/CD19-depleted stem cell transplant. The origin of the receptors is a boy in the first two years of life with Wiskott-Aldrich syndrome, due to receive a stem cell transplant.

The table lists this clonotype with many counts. In DNA, the CDR3 is TGTGCCAGCAGTTACTCAGCGAACACTGAAGCTTTCTTT. It yields the protein CASSYSANTEAFF. This chain joins TRBV6-5 and TRBJ1-1; D not certain. Looked up from germline, CDR1 is MNHEY and CDR2 is SVGAGI. The CDR3 contains 13 residues. V was cut by 0 bases and J by 1 base, with 3 bases left in between.

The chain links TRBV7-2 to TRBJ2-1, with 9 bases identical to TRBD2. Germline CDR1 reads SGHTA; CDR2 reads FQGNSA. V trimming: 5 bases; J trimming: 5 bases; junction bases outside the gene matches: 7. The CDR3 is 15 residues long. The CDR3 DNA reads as TGTGCCAGCAGCCCTCGGACTAGCGCCCACAATGAGCAGTTCTTC. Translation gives CASSPRTSAHNEQFF.

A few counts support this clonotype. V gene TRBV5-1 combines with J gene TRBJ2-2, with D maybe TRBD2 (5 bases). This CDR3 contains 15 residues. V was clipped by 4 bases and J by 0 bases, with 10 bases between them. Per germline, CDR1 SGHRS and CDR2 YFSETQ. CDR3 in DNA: TGCGCCAGCAGCCAAGCGGCAGCGAACACCGGGGAGCTGTTTTTT. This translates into CASSQAAANTGELFF.

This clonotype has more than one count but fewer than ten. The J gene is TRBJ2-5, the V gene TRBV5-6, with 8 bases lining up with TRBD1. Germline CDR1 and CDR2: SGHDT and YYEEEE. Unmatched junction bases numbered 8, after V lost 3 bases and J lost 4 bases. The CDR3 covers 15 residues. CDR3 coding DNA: TGTGCCAGCAGCTCTGACAGGGGTGCCGGAGAGACCCAGTACTTC. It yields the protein CASSSDRGAGETQYF.

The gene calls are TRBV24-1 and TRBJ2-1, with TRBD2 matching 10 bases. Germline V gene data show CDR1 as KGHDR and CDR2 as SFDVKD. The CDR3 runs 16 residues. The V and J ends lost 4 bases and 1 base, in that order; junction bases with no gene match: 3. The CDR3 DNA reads TGTGCCACCAGTGACACACTAGCGGGGTCCTACAATGAGCAGTTCTTC. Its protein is CATSDTLAGSYNEQFF.

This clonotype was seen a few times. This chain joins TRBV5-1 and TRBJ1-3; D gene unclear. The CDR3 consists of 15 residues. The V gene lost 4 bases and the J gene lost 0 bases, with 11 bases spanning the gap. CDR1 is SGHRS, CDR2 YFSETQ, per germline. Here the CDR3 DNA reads TGCGCCAGCAGCAAGGAGCTCAGCTCTGGAAACACCATATATTTT. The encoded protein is CASSKELSSGNTIYF.

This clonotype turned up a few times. Here the CDR3 reads CASMEGLSNTGELFF. For the CDR3, the DNA is TGTGCCAGCATGGAGGGGCTGTCGAACACCGGGGAGCTGTTTTTT. V is TRBV27 and J is TRBJ2-2, with D perhaps matching TRBD2 (6 bases). Germline assignment: CDR1 MNHEY and CDR2 SMNVEV (reference sequence). Between the trimmed V and J ends, which lost 7 bases and 0 bases, there was a span of 12 bases. This CDR3 is 15 amino acids long.

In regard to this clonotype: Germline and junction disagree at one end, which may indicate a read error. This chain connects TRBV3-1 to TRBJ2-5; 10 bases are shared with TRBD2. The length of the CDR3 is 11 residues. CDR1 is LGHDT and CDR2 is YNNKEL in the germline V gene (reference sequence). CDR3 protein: CASSQGGTSEF. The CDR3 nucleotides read TGTGCCAGCAGCCAAGGAGGGACTAGCGAGTTC.

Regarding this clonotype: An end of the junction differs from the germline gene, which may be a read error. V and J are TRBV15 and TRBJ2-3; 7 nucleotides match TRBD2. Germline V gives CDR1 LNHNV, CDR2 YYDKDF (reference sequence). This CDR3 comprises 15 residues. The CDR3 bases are TGTGCCACCAGCAGACCGGGAGGAACCACAAATACGCAGTATTTT. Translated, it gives CATSRPGGTTNTQYF. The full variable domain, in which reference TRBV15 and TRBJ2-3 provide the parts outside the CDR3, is DAMVIQNPRYQVTQFGKPVTLSCSQTLNHNVMYWYQQKSSQAPKLLFHYYDKDFNNEADTPDNFQSRRPNTSFCFLDIRSPGLGDTAMYLCATSRPGGTTNTQYFGPGTRLTVL.

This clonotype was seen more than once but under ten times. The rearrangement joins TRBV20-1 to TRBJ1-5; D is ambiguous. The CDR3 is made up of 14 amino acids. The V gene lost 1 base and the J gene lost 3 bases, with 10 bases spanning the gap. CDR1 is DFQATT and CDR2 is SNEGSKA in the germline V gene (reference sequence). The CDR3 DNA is TGCAGTGCTAGAGTCGAGAGTACCAATCAGCCCCAGCATTTT. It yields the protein CSARVESTNQPQHF.

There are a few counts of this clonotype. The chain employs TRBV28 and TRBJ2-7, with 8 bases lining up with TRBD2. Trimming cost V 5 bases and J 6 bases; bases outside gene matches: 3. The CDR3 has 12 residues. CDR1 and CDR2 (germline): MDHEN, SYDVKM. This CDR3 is CASSISGIEQYF. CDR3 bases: TGTGCCAGCAGTATTAGCGGGATCGAGCAGTACTTC.

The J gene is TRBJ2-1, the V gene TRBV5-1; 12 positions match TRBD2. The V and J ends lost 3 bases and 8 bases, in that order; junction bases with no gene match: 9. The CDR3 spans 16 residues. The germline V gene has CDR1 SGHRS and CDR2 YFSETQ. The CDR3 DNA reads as TGCGCCAGCAGCTCCGTTACTAGCGGGAGGATCGATGAGCAGTTCTTC. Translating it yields CASSSVTSGRIDEQFF.

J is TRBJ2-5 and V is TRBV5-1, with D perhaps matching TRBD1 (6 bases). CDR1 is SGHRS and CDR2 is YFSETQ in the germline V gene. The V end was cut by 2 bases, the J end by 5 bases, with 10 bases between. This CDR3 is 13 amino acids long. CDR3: CASSLTGSETQYF. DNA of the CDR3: TGCGCCAGCAGCTTAACAGGGTCGGAGACCCAGTACTTC.

The CDR3 protein is CASSFGTANTEAFF. DNA of the CDR3: TGTGCCAGCAGCTTCGGGACAGCGAACACTGAAGCTTTCTTT. J is TRBJ1-1 and V is TRBV11-2; 7 nucleotides line up with TRBD1. This CDR3 comprises 14 residues. The ends lost 3 bases at V and 1 base at J; junction bases unmatched: 2. CDR1 and CDR2 (germline): SGHAT, FQNNGV.

CDR3 DNA: TGTGCCAGCAGTTTTAGGACAGGGCATGGGTTAGCCAAAAACATTCAGTACTTC. It translates to CASSFRTGHGLAKNIQYF. The chain recombines TRBV12-3 or TRBV12-4 with TRBJ2-4, with 8 bases that match TRBD1. CDR3 length: 18 amino acids. V gave up 3 bases and J gave up 0 bases; unmatched junction bases: 10.

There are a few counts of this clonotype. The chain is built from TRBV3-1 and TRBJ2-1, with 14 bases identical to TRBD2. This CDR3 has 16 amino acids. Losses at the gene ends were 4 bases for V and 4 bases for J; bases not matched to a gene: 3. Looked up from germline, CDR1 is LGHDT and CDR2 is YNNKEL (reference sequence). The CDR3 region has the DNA TGTGCCAGCAGCCTAAGGACTAGCGGGAGGTACAATGAGCAGTTCTTC. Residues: CASSLRTSGRYNEQFF.